This TCR delta chain stems from a study of gamma-delta chains in newborns, infants, children. Study-level background: Innate gammadelta T cells reportedly expand polyclonally right after birth, driven by microbial exposure, per the title.

V shed 6 bases, J shed 0 bases, and the junction held 21 bases outside the gene matches. Germline assignment: CDR1 GEAIGNYY and CDR2 EKD. This CDR3 is built from 19 residues. With CATT, TCRdb re-called clones from the reads. Among 7,000 or so delta-chain clones listed, around 11% were seen once. This clone has a handful of counts. Other DNA sequences within the sample encode an identical CDR3. Sequenced input: blood. This receptor was obtained from a child who was a newborn, infant or young child, either healthy, febrile or measles-vaccinated (not recorded which). The V and J genes are TRDV2 and TRDJ1; 7 bases map to TRDD3. CDR3 bases: TGTGCCTGTCTGCCCGTCGCCATGGGGGACACACGGTACACCGATAAACTCATCTTT. The encoded protein is CACLPVAMGDTRYTDKLIF.